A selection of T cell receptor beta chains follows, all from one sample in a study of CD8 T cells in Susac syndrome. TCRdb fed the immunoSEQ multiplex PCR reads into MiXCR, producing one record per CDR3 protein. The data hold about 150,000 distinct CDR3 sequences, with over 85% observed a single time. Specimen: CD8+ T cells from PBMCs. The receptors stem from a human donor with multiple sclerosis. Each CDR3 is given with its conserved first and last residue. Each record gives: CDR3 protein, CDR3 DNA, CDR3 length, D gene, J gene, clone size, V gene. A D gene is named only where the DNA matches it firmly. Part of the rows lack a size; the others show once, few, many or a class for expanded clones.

CASRLAGGRGTDTQYF	TGTGCCAGCAGGCTAGCGGGGGGGCGGGGCACAGATACGCAGTATTTT	16	TRBD2	TRBJ2-3	NA	TRBV27
CSVAGGPGNEQFF	TGCAGCGTTGCGGGTGGGCCGGGGAATGAGCAGTTCTTC	13	NA	TRBJ2-1	NA	TRBV29-1
CASSPIYQDEQYF	TGTGCCAGCAGCCCCATCTATCAGGACGAGCAGTACTTC	13	NA	TRBJ2-7	NA	TRBV3-1
CASSPPGNQPQHF	TGTGCCAGCAGTCCCCCAGGGAATCAGCCCCAGCATTTT	13	NA	TRBJ1-5	few	TRBV27
CASSLTAGMNTEAFF	TGTGCCAGCAGCTTAACGGCAGGCATGAACACTGAAGCTTTCTTT	15	NA	TRBJ1-1	NA	TRBV7-2
CASGVTSGVETQYF	TGTGCCAGCGGGGTGACTAGCGGGGTGGAGACCCAGTACTTC	14	TRBD2	TRBJ2-5	NA	TRBV27
CSVTTGADYGYTF	TGCAGCGTTACGACAGGGGCCGACTATGGCTACACCTTC	13	TRBD1	TRBJ1-2	NA	TRBV29-1
CASSLVGGRGKPYNEQFF	TGCGCCAGCAGCTTGGTTGGGGGCAGGGGCAAACCCTACAATGAGCAGTTCTTC	18	NA	TRBJ2-1	once	TRBV5-1
CSVEDRSGGGYTEAFF	TGCAGCGTTGAAGATCGTTCCGGGGGAGGGTACACTGAAGCTTTCTTT	16	NA	TRBJ1-1	NA	TRBV29-1
CASSLVGNTGELFF	TGTGCCAGCAGCTTAGTCGGTAACACCGGGGAGCTGTTTTTT	14	NA	TRBJ2-2	NA	TRBV11-2
CASRSTSNQPQHF	TGTGCCAGCAGGTCAACCAGCAATCAGCCCCAGCATTTT	13	NA	TRBJ1-5	NA	TRBV27
CASSSGTSGGITYEQYF	TGTGCCAGCAGCTCCGGGACTAGCGGGGGTATTACCTACGAGCAGTACTTC	17	TRBD2	TRBJ2-7	NA	TRBV13
CASSPDSSRTEAFF	TGCGCCAGCAGCCCGGACAGCTCCAGGACTGAAGCTTTCTTT	14	NA	TRBJ1-1	NA	TRBV4-3
CASTRDRGSFSYEQYF	TGTGCCAGCACCCGGGACAGGGGTTCTTTCAGCTACGAGCAGTACTTC	16	TRBD1	TRBJ2-7	once	TRBV6-6
CASSLQALGTEAFF	TGTGCCAGCAGTTTGCAGGCATTGGGAACTGAAGCTTTCTTT	14	NA	TRBJ1-1	NA	TRBV27
CASSPGGVPPYNEQFF	TGTGCCAGCTCCCCGGGCGGGGTGCCACCCTACAATGAGCAGTTCTTC	16	NA	TRBJ2-1	NA	TRBV18
CASSFKLAELQETQYF	TGTGCCAGCAGCTTTAAGCTAGCGGAGTTACAAGAGACCCAGTACTTC	16	TRBD2	TRBJ2-5	NA	TRBV7-2
CASSQDMGASEKLFF	TGCGCCAGCAGCCAAGATATGGGGGCGTCTGAAAAACTGTTTTTT	15	NA	TRBJ1-4	NA	TRBV4-3
CSARTLSYGYTF	TGCAGTGCTAGGACCCTCTCCTATGGCTACACCTTC	12	NA	TRBJ1-2	NA	TRBV20-1
CASSRAERGRTDTQYF	TGTGCCAGCAGCCGGGCGGAGCGGGGGCGCACAGATACGCAGTATTTT	16	TRBD2	TRBJ2-3	NA	TRBV7-9
CASSPTGREQFF	TGTGCCAGCAGCCCGACAGGCCGTGAGCAGTTCTTC	12	NA	TRBJ2-1	NA	TRBV7-8
CSVPLRGTGDTGELFF	TGCAGCGTTCCCCTCCGTGGGACAGGGGACACCGGGGAGCTGTTTTTT	16	TRBD1	TRBJ2-2	NA	TRBV29-1
CASSRGQAMNTGELFF	TGTGCCAGCAGCCGCGGACAGGCGATGAACACCGGGGAGCTGTTTTTT	16	TRBD1	TRBJ2-2	NA	TRBV7-9
CASSSEGGSYNSPLHF	TGTGCCAGCAGCTCGGAGGGGGGCTCCTATAATTCACCCCTCCACTTT	16	NA	TRBJ1-6	NA	TRBV28
CASSTTNEQFF	TGTGCCAGCAGCACGACCAATGAGCAGTTCTTC	11	NA	TRBJ2-1	NA	TRBV27
CASRKGYTGELFF	TGTGCCAGCAGAAAGGGGTACACCGGGGAGCTGTTTTTT	13	NA	TRBJ2-2	NA	TRBV6-5
CAWGAVTYNEQFF	TGTGCCTGGGGGGCGGTTACCTACAATGAGCAGTTCTTC	13	NA	TRBJ2-1	NA	TRBV30